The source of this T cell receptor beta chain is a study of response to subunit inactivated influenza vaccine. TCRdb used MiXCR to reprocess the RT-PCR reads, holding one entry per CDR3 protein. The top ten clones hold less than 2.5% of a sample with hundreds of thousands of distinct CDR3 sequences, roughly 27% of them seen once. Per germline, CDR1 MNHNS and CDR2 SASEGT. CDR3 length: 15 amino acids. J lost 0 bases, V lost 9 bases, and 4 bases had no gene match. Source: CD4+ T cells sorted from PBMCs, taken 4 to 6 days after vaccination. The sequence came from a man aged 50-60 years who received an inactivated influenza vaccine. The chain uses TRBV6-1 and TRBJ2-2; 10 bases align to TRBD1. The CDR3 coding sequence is TGTGCCAGGAGACAGGGGGCGCCGAACACCGGGGAGCTGTTTTTT. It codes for CARRQGAPNTGELFF.